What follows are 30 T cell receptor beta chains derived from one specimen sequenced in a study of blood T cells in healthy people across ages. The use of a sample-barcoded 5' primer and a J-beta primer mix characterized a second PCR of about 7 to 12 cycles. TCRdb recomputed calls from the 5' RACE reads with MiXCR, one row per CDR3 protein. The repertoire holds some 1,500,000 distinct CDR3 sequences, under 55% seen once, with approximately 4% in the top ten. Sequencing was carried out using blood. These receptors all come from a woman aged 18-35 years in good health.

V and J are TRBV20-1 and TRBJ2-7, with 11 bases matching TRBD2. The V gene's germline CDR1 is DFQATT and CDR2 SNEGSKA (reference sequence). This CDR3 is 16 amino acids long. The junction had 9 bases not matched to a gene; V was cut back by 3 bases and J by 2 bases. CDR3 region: CSASHQLAGAAYEQYF. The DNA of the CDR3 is TGCAGTGCTAGCCACCAACTAGCGGGGGCCGCCTACGAGCAGTACTTC.

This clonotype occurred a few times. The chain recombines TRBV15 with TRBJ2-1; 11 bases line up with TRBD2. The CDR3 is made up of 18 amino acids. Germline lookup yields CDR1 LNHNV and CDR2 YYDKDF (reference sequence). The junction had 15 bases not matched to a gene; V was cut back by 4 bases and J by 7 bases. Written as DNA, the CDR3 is TGTGCCACCAGCAAAGAGGCGGTTAGCGGGAGGGCGGGAAATGAGCAGTTCTTC. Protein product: CATSKEAVSGRAGNEQFF. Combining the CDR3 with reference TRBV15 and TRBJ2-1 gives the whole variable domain DAMVIQNPRYQVTQFGKPVTLSCSQTLNHNVMYWYQQKSSQAPKLLFHYYDKDFNNEADTPDNFQSRRPNTSFCFLDIRSPGLGDTAMYLCATSKEAVSGRAGNEQFFGPGTRLTVL.

The CDR3 spells CSARRGQTNYGYTF. The DNA for the CDR3 is TGCAGTGCTAGAAGGGGGCAGACTAACTATGGCTACACCTTC. The chain links TRBV20-1 to TRBJ1-2, with TRBD1 matching over 7 bases. This CDR3 is 14 amino acids long. Per the germline V gene, CDR1 is DFQATT and CDR2 is SNEGSKA (reference sequence). V lost 2 bases and J lost 0; bases outside the gene matches: 3.

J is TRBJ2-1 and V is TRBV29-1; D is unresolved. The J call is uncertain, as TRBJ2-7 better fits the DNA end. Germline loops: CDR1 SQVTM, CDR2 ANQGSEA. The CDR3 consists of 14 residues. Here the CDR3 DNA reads TGCAGCGTTTCTTATAAGTCAACCTACAATGAGCAGTACTTC. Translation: CSVSYKSTYNEQYF.

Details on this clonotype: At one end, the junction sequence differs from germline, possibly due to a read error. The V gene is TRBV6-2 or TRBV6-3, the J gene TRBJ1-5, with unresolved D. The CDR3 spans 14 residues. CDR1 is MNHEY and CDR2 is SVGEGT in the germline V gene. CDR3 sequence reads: CASSYVAGKQPQHF. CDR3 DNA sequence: TGTGCCAGCAGTTACGTGGCGGGCAAGCAGCCCCAGCATTTT.

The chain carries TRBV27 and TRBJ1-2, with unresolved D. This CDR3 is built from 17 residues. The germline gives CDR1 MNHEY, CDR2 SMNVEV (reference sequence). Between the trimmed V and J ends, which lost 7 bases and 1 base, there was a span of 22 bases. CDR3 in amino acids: CASTARGGQIINYGYTF. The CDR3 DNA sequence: TGTGCCAGCACGGCCCGGGGTGGGCAGATAATTAACTATGGCTACACCTTC.

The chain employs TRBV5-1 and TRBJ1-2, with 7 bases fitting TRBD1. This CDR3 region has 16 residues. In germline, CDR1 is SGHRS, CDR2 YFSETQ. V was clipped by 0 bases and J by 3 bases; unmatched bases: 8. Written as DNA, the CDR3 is TGCGCCAGCAGCTTGGGTTCCGACAGGGTGGACTATGGCTACACCTTC. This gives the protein CASSLGSDRVDYGYTF. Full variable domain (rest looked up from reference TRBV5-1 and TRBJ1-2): KAGVTQTPRYLIKTRGQQVTLSCSPISGHRSVSWYQQTPGQGLQFLFEYFSETQRNKGNFPGRFSGRQFSNSRSEMNVSTLELGDSALYLCASSLGSDRVDYGYTFGSGTRLTVV.

CDR3 protein: CSALRTGGYGYTF. CDR3 DNA: TGCAGTGCTCTGAGGACAGGGGGTTATGGCTACACCTTC. The chain uses TRBV20-1 and TRBJ1-2; 10 bases fit TRBD1. CDR1 is DFQATT, CDR2 SNEGSKA, per germline (reference sequence). CDR3 length equals 13 residues. J gave up 5 bases and V 5 bases, and 5 bases lay outside the gene matches.

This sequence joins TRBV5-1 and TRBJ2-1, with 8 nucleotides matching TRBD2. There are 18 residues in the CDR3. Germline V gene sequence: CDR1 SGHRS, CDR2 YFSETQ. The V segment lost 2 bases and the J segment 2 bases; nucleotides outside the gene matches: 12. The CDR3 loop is CASSFGTSSGHTYNEQFF. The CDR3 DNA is TGCGCCAGCAGCTTCGGGACGTCTAGCGGGCACACCTACAATGAGCAGTTCTTC.

CDR3 sequence: CASRNSGREETQYF. The CDR3 DNA follows: TGTGCCAGCAGGAACTCTGGGAGAGAAGAGACCCAGTACTTC. This chain links TRBV6-2 or TRBV6-3 with TRBJ2-5, with D perhaps TRBD2 (5 bases). V shed 6 bases and J shed 3 bases, with 14 bases lying between them. The CDR3 spans 14 residues. The germline V gene encodes CDR1 MNHEY and CDR2 SVGEGT.

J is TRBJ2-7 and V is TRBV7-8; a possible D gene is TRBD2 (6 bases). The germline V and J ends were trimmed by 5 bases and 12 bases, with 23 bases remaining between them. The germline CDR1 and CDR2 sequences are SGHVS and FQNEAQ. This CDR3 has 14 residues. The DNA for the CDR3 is TGTGCCAGCAGCCCGGGGGAGGAAAGAAACATTCGGTACTTC. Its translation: CASSPGEERNIRYF.

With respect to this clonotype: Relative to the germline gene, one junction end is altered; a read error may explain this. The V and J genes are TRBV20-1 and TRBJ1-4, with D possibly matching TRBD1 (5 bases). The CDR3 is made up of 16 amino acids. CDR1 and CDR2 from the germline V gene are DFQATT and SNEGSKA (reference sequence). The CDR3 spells CSAGDHGPTADEKLFF. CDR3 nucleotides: TGCAGTGCTGGAGATCACGGGCCGACAGCGGACGAGAAACTGTTTTTT.

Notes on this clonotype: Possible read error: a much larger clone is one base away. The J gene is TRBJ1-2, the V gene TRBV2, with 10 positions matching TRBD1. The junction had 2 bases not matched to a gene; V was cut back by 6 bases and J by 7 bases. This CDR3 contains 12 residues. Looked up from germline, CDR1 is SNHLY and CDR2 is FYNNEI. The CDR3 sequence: CASRTGGFGYTF. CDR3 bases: TGTGCCAGCAGGACAGGGGGCTTTGGCTACACCTTC. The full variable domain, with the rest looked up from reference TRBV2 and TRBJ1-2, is EPEVTQTPSHQVTQMGQEVILRCVPISNHLYFYWYRQILGQKVEFLVSFYNNEISEKSEIFDDQFSVERPDGSNFTLKIRSTKLEDSAMYFCASRTGGFGYTFGSGTRLTVV.

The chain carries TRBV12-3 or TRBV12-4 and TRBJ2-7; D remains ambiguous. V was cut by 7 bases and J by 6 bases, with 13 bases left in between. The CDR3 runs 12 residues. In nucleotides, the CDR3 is TGTGCCAGCACTAAGGGTTCGGGCGAGCAGTACTTC. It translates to CASTKGSGEQYF.

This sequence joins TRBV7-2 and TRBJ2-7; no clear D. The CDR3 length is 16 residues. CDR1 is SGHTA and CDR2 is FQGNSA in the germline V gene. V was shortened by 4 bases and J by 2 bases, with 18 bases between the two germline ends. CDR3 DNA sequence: TGTGCCAGCAGCTCGGCGCGATACGTGCAGACCTACGAGCAGTACTTC. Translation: CASSSARYVQTYEQYF.

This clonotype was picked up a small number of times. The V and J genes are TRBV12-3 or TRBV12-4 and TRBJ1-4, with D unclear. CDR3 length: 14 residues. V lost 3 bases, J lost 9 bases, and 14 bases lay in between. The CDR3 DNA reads TGTGCCAGCAGTTTCGGCCAGCAAAGAAAAAAACTGTTTTTT. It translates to CASSFGQQRKKLFF.

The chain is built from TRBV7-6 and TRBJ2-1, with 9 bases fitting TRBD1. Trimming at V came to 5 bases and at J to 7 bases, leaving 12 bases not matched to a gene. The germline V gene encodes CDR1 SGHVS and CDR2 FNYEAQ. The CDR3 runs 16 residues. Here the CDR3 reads CASSIPTGGSLNEQFF. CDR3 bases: TGTGCCAGCAGCATACCGACAGGGGGAAGCCTAAATGAGCAGTTCTTC.

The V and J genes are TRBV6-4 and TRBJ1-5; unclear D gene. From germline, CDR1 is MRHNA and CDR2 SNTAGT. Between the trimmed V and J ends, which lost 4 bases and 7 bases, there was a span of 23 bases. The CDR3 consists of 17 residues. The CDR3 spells CASSGLFKTDPGQPQHF. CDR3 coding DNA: TGTGCCAGCAGTGGACTCTTCAAGACGGACCCAGGACAGCCCCAGCATTTT.

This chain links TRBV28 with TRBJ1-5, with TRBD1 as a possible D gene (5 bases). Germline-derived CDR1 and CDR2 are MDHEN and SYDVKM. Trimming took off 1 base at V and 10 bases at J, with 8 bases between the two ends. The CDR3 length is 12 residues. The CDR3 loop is CASSLLGDPQHF. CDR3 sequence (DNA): TGTGCCAGCAGTTTATTGGGGGATCCCCAGCATTTT.

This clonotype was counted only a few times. CDR3 coding DNA: TGTGCCAGCAGCTTAGGCAGGGCCGACACCGGGGAGCTGTTTTTT. It translates to CASSLGRADTGELFF. V usage is TRBV7-9 and J usage is TRBJ2-2; TRBD1 might be the D (5 bases). The V end was cut by 1 base, the J end by 3 bases, with 9 bases between. The CDR3 spans 15 residues. CDR1 and CDR2 (germline): SEHNR, FQNEAQ (reference sequence). The whole variable domain, remainder taken from reference TRBV7-9 and TRBJ2-2, is DTGVSQNPRHKITKRGQNVTFRCDPISEHNRLYWYRQTLGQGPEFLTYFQNEAQLEKSRLLSDRFSAERPKGSFSTLEIQRTEQGDSAMYLCASSLGRADTGELFFGEGSRLTVL.

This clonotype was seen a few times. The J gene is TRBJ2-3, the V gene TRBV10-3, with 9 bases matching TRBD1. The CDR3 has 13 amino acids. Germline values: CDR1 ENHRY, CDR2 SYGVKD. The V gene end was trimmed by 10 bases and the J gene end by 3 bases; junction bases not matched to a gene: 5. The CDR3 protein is CATGTGMTDTQYF. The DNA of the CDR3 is TGTGCCACAGGGACAGGGATGACAGATACGCAGTATTTT.

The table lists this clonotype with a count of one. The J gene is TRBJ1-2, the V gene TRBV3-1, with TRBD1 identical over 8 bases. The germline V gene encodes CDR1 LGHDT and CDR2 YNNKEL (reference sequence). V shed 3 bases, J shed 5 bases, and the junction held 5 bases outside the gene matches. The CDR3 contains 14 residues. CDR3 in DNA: TGTGCCAGCAGCCAGGGACAGGCTATTTATGGCTACACCTTC. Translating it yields CASSQGQAIYGYTF.

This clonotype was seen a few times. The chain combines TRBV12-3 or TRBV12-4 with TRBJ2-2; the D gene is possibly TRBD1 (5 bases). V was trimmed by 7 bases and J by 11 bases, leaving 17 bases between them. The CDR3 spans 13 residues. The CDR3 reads CASMQLPTEELFF. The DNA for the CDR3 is TGTGCCAGCATGCAGTTACCGACAGAAGAGCTGTTTTTT.

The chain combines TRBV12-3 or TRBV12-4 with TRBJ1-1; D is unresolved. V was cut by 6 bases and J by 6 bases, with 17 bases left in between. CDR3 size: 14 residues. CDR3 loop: CASSNQRRSPEAFF. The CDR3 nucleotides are TGTGCCAGCAGCAACCAACGGCGTAGCCCTGAAGCTTTCTTT.

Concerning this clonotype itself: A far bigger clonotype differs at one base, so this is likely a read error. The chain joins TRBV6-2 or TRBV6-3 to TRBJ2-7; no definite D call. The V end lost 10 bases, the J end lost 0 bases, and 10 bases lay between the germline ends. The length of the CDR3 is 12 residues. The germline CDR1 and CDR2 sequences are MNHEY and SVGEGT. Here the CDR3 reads CANSASSYEQYF. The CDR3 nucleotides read TGTGCCAACAGCGCCAGCTCCTACGAGCAGTACTTC.

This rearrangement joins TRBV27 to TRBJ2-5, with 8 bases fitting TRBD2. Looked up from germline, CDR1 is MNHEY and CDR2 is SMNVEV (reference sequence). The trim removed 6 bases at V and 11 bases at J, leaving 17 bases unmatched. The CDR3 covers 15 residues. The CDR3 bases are TGTGCCAGCAGCCCCGGGACTAGGGGGTACAATGAGCAGTACTTC. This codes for CASSPGTRGYNEQYF.

CDR3 in amino acids: CASWGIGLAGDNEQFF. In DNA, the CDR3 is TGTGCCAGCTGGGGGATCGGACTAGCGGGGGACAATGAGCAGTTCTTC. The chain uses TRBV27 and TRBJ2-1; TRBD2 agrees at 13 bases. This CDR3 contains 16 residues. Germline CDR1 reads MNHEY; CDR2 reads SMNVEV (reference sequence). V shed 8 bases and J 5 bases; nucleotides not matched to a gene: 9.

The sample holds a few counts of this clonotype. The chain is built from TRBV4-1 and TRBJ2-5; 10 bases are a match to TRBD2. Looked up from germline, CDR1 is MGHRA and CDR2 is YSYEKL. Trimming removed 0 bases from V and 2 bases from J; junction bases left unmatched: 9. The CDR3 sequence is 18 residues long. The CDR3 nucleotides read TGCGCCAGCAGCCAAGATGGTTCTAGCGGGGGAGGACAAGAGACCCAGTACTTC. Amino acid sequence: CASSQDGSSGGGQETQYF.

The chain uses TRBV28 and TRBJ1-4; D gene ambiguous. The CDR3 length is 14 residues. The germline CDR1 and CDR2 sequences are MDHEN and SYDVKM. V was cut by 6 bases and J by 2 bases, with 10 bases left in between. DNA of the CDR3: TGTGCCAGCAGCTTACCTGGGACTAATGAAAAACTGTTTTTT. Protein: CASSLPGTNEKLFF. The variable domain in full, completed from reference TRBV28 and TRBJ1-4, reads DVKVTQSSRYLVKRTGEKVFLECVQDMDHENMFWYRQDPGLGLRLIYFSYDVKMKEKGDIPEGYSVSREKKERFSLILESASTNQTSMYLCASSLPGTNEKLFFGSGTQLSVL.

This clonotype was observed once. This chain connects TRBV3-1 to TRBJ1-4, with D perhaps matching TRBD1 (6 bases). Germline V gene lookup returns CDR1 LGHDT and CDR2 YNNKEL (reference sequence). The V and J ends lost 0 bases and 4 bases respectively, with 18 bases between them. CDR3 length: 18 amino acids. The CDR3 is CASSQESMGGHLNEKLFF. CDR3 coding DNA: TGTGCCAGCAGCCAAGAATCTATGGGGGGACACCTTAATGAAAAACTGTTTTTT.